These 9 T cell receptor beta chains originate from one sample sequenced in a study of OX40 agonist ivuxolimab in advanced cancers. This table comes from immunoSEQ multiplex PCR, and its TCRdb copy is limited to in-frame clones, with some not included. The table records some 99,000 clones, roughly 88% of them present only once. Specimen: CD4+ or CD8+ T cells sorted from blood, collected in a trial of the OX40 agonist ivuxolimab. Receptors originate from an adult with an advanced solid tumor such as melanoma, head and neck, liver or kidney cancer.

The chain joins TRBV9 to TRBJ2-3; 7 nucleotides align to TRBD2. Losses at the gene ends were 4 bases for V and 6 bases for J; bases not matched to a gene: 20. Germline assignment: CDR1 SGDLS and CDR2 YYNGEE. The CDR3 has 18 residues. The CDR3 nucleotides are TGTGCCAGCAGCCTAACTACGGGGGGTGGTCGGTCAACGGATACGCAGTATTTT. Amino acid sequence: CASSLTTGGGRSTDTQYF.

The V gene is TRBV29-1, the J gene TRBJ2-1; D is undetermined. CDR1 SQVTM and CDR2 ANQGSEA come from the germline V gene. Trimming shortened V by 3 bases and J by 14 bases, and 20 bases separated the two germline ends. The CDR3 spans 13 residues. The CDR3 DNA follows: TGCAGCGTTGACCATCAGCCTATAAAATTAAAGTTCTTC. Translated: CSVDHQPIKLKFF.

The chain has TRBV7-8 and TRBJ2-7; possibly TRBD2 for D (6 bases). Germline V gene sequence: CDR1 SGHVS, CDR2 FQNEAQ. This CDR3 is built from 12 residues. V was shortened by 7 bases and J by 6 bases, with 13 bases between the two germline ends. CDR3 region: CASNRLGGEQYF. The CDR3 region has the DNA TGTGCCAGCAACCGACTGGGGGGCGAGCAGTACTTC.

The gene calls are TRBV7-2 and TRBJ2-3; D assignment may be TRBD1 or TRBD2 (5 bases each). V shed 5 bases and J shed 2 bases, with 11 bases lying between them. This CDR3 comprises 14 residues. CDR1 and CDR2 (germline): SGHTA, FQGNSA. The chain's CDR3 is CASSRDAPTDTQYF. The CDR3, as DNA: TGTGCCAGCAGCCGGGACGCCCCCACAGATACGCAGTATTTT.

The V gene is TRBV11-3, the J gene TRBJ2-7; TRBD2 matches at 10 bases. The CDR3 consists of 15 residues. Looked up from germline, CDR1 is SGHNT and CDR2 is YENEEA. V was clipped by 2 bases and J by 3 bases; unmatched bases: 4. CDR3: CASSLLGTSDYEQYF. The CDR3 coding sequence is TGTGCCAGCAGCTTACTCGGGACTAGCGACTACGAGCAGTACTTC. The entire variable domain, with the rest obtained from reference TRBV11-3 and TRBJ2-7, is as follows: EAGVVQSPRYKIIEKKQPVAFWCNPISGHNTLYWYLQNLGQGPELLIRYENEEAVDDSQLPKDRFSAERLKGVDSTLKIQPAELGDSAVYLCASSLLGTSDYEQYFGPGTRLTVT.

The rearrangement links TRBV6-6 to TRBJ1-4; no definite D call. The CDR3 has 16 residues. V dropped 0 bases and J dropped 0 bases, with 8 bases sitting between them. Germline loops: CDR1 MNHNY, CDR2 SVGAGI (reference sequence). CDR3 residues: CASSYSTTATNEKLFF. The CDR3 nucleotides are TGTGCCAGCAGTTACTCCACAACTGCAACTAATGAAAAACTGTTTTTT.

The J gene is TRBJ2-3, the V gene TRBV9; D unresolved. Germline V gene lookup returns CDR1 SGDLS and CDR2 YYNGEE. Trimming left V 1 base short and J 1 base short, with 10 bases between. The CDR3 loop spans 15 amino acids. CDR3 bases: TGTGCCAGCAGCGTAACGGCCGTGGGCACAGATACGCAGTATTTT. It translates to CASSVTAVGTDTQYF.

The CDR3 region has the DNA TGTGCCAGCAGCCCGGGGATTTCTGAATATACCTACAATGAGCAGTTCTTC. Amino acid sequence: CASSPGISEYTYNEQFF. This rearrangement joins TRBV9 to TRBJ2-1; weak D call: TRBD2 (5 bases). Germline V gene sequence: CDR1 SGDLS, CDR2 YYNGEE. This CDR3 has 17 residues. The V end was cut by 4 bases, the J end by 2 bases, with 19 bases between.

The CDR3 spells CAWSGGRGRAYGYTF. Here the CDR3 DNA reads TGTGCCTGGAGTGGGGGCAGGGGTCGTGCCTATGGCTACACCTTC. The V gene is TRBV30, the J gene TRBJ1-2; D may be TRBD1 (6 bases). The CDR3 has 15 amino acids. Germline CDR1 GTSNPN, CDR2 SVGIG (reference sequence). V shed 1 base and J shed 4 bases, with 16 bases lying between them.